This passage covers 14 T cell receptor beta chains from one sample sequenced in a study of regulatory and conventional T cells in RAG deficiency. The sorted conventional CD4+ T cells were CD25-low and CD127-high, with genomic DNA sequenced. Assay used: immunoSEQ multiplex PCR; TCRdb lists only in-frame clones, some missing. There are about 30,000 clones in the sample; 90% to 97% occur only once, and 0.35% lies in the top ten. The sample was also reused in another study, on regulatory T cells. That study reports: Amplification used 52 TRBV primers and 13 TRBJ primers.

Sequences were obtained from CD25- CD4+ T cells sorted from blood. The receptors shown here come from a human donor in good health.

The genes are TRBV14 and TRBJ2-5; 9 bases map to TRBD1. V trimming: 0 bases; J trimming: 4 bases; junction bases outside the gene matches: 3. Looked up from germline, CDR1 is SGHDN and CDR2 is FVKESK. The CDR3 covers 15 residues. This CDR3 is CASSQEGQGRETQYF. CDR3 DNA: TGTGCCAGCAGCCAAGAGGGACAGGGACGAGAGACCCAGTACTTC.

The CDR3 region has the DNA TGCGCCAGCAGCTTCACAGGGAGCTCCTACGAGCAGTACTTC. It specifies CASSFTGSSYEQYF. The V gene is TRBV5-1, the J gene TRBJ2-7; possibly TRBD1 for D (6 bases). Trimming took 2 bases from V and 0 from J, leaving 9 bases between them. Germline-derived CDR1 and CDR2 are SGHRS and YFSETQ. There are 14 residues in the CDR3.

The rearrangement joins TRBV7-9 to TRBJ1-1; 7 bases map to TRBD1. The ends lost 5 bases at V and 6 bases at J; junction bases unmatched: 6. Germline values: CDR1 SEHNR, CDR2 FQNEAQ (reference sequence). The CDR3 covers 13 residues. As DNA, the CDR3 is TGTGCCAGCAGCCAGCTCGGACAGGCTGAAGCTTTCTTT. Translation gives CASSQLGQAEAFF.

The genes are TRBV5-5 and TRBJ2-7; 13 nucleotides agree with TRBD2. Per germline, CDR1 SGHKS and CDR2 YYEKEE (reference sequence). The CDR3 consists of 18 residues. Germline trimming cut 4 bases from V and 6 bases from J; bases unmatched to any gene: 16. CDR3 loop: CASSLRLAGGRASSEQYF. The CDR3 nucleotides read TGTGCCAGCAGCCTGCGACTAGCGGGAGGCCGGGCGAGTTCCGAGCAGTACTTC.

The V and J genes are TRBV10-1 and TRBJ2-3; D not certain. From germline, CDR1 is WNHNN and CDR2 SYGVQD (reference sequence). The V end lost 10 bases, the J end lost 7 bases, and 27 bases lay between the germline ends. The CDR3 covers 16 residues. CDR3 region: CAIHVLTGFLSYTQYF. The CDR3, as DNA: TGCGCCATCCACGTATTAACCGGTTTTTTGTCATATACGCAGTATTTT.

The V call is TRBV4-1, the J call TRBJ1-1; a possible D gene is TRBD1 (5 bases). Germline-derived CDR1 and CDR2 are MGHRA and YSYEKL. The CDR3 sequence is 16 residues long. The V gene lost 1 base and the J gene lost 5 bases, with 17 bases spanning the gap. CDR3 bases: TGCGCCAGCAGCCAAGGACCCCAGGGAGCGGGGACTGAAGCTTTCTTT. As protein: CASSQGPQGAGTEAFF.

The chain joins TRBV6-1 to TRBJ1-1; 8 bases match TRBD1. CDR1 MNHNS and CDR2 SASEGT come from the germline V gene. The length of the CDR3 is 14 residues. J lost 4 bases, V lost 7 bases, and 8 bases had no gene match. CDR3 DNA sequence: TGTGCCAGCACCATCGACAGGGGCGGCACTGAAGCTTTCTTT. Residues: CASTIDRGGTEAFF.

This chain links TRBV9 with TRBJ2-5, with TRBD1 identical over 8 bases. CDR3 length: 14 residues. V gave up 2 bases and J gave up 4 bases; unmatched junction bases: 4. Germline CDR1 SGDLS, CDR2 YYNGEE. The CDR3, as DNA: TGTGCCAGCAGCGTTGACAGGGGTGGAGAGACCCAGTACTTC. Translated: CASSVDRGGETQYF.

CDR3 nucleotide sequence: TGCAGCGCCAGACAGGGAAACACTGAAGCTTTCTTT. Translation: CSARQGNTEAFF. This chain links TRBV29-1 with TRBJ1-1; 7 bases agree with TRBD1. Germline CDR1 is SQVTM and CDR2 is ANQGSEA. The CDR3 has 12 amino acids. The J segment lost 2 bases and the V segment lost 7 bases, leaving 4 bases of the junction unmatched.

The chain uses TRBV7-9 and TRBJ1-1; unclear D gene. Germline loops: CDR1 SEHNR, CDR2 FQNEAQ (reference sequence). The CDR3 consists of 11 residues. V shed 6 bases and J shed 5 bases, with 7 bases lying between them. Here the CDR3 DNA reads TGTGCCAGCAGTCGAGGGACTGAAGCTTTCTTT. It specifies CASSRGTEAFF.

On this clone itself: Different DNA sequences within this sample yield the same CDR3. CDR3: CASSRTRSSYNEQFF. The CDR3 DNA sequence: TGTGCCAGCAGTCGTACTAGAAGCTCCTACAATGAGCAGTTCTTC. The chain has TRBV6-5 and TRBJ2-1; D may be TRBD2 (5 bases). The V gene lost 5 bases and the J gene lost 0 bases, with 11 bases spanning the gap. Germline V gene sequence: CDR1 MNHEY, CDR2 SVGAGI. The CDR3 has 15 residues.

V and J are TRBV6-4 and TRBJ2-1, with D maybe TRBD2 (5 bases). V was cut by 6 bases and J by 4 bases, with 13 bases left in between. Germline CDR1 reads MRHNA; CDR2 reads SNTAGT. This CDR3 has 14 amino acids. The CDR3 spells CASRPRRDYNEQFF. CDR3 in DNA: TGTGCCAGCAGACCGCGTCGGGATTACAATGAGCAGTTCTTC.

This CDR3 reads CASSRDSAGEGRYTQYF. Here the CDR3 DNA reads TGTGCCAGCAGCCGAGATAGCGCCGGGGAGGGCAGGTATACGCAGTATTTT. This chain uses TRBV7-2 with TRBJ2-3, with TRBD2 matching 7 bases. Germline-derived CDR1 and CDR2 are SGHTA and FQGNSA. CDR3 length: 17 residues. The trim removed 5 bases at V and 7 bases at J, leaving 18 bases unmatched.

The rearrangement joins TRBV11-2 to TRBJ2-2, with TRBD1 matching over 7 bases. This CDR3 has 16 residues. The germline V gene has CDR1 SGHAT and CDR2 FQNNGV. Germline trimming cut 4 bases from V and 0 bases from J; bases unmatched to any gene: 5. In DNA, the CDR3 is TGTGCCAGCAGCTCGTGGACAGGCTCGAACACCGGGGAGCTGTTTTTT. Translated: CASSSWTGSNTGELFF.